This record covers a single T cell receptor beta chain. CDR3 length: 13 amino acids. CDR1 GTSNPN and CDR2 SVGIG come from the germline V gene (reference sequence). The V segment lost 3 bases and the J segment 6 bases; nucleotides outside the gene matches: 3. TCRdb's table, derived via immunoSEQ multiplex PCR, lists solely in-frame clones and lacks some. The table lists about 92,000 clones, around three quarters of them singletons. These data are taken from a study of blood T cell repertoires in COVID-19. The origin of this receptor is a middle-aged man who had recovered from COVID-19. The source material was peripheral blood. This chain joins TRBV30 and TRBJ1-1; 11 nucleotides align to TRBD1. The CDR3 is CAWRGTGGSEAFF. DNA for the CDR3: TGTGCCTGGAGGGGGACAGGGGGGTCTGAAGCTTTCTTT.